Sequencing of this T cell receptor (beta chain) was carried out in a study of cytomegalovirus exposure and HLA in healthy donors. The CDR3 consists of 17 residues. J was trimmed by 5 bases and V by 2 bases; bases with no gene match: 10. Looked up from germline, CDR1 is SGHRS and CDR2 is YFSETQ. With respect to this clone: The antigen is not known.

The PCR contained 60 Vbeta and 13 Jbeta primers. Method: immunoSEQ multiplex PCR; TCRdb's copy keeps in-frame clones and lacks some. The sample shows approximately 89,000 clones, roughly 80% of them seen only once. Findings and caveats of the study: What a later analysis showed was that several of the most significant clusters appeared linked to common viral pathogens.

The source of this sequence is a human donor in good health. The genes are TRBV5-1 and TRBJ2-3, with TRBD2 matching 11 bases. What was sequenced was PBMCs. The CDR3 spells CASSLLAGALPLDTQYF. In DNA form, the CDR3 reads TGCGCCAGCAGCTTACTAGCGGGAGCACTCCCTCTAGATACGCAGTATTTT.